The 22 T cell receptor beta chains in this list originate from one sample, sequenced in a study of blood T cell repertoires in COVID-19. This table comes from immunoSEQ multiplex PCR, and its TCRdb copy is limited to in-frame clones, with some not included. The sample lists fewer than 300,000 clones; less than 85% were seen once. Sequencing input: peripheral blood. The origin of the receptors is a woman younger than 35 with acute or convalescent COVID-19.

The chain employs TRBV29-1 and TRBJ1-3; D may be TRBD1 (5 bases). CDR1 and CDR2 (germline): SQVTM, ANQGSEA. V shed 4 bases and J shed 9 bases, with 16 bases lying between them. The CDR3 totals 13 residues. CDR3 amino acids: CSVVVGAGGTIYF. The CDR3 nucleotides are TGCAGCGTTGTAGTAGGTGCGGGGGGCACCATATATTTT.

This clone was detected only a few times. This rearrangement joins TRBV5-1 to TRBJ2-6; possible D gene TRBD1, 5 bases. V lost 1 base and J 0 bases, leaving 11 bases between the germline ends. CDR3 length: 17 residues. CDR1 is SGHRS and CDR2 is YFSETQ in the germline V gene. As DNA, the CDR3 is TGCGCCAGCAGCTTGCTGGGGCCACACTCTGGGGCCAACGTCCTGACTTTC. Amino acid sequence: CASSLLGPHSGANVLTF.

The rearrangement uses TRBV2 and TRBJ2-2; TRBD1 is a possible D gene (6 bases). V was cut by 5 bases and J by 6 bases, with 7 bases left in between. Germline values: CDR1 SNHLY, CDR2 FYNNEI. This CDR3 is built from 12 residues. The CDR3 sequence: CASSTGPGELFF. In DNA, the CDR3 is TGTGCCAGCAGTACAGGGCCCGGGGAGCTGTTTTTT.

The chain employs TRBV5-4 and TRBJ2-5; 8 bases fit TRBD1. CDR1 and CDR2 from the germline V gene are SGHNT and YYREEE (reference sequence). Trimming removed 1 base from V and 2 bases from J; junction bases left unmatched: 4. This CDR3 has 15 residues. The CDR3 DNA sequence: TGTGCCAGCAGCTTGAACAGGGGGAAACAAGAGACCCAGTACTTC. Residues: CASSLNRGKQETQYF.

The rearrangement joins TRBV18 to TRBJ1-3; tentative D call: TRBD1 (5 bases). CDR3 length equals 19 residues. In germline, CDR1 is KGHSH, CDR2 LQKENI. The ends were cut back, 6 bases at V and 4 bases at J, with 28 bases in the middle. CDR3 DNA: TGTGCCAGCTCCTCCCTGGGACTTAACGCACCCGGGTCCGGAAACACCATATATTTT. Its translation is CASSSLGLNAPGSGNTIYF.

This chain uses TRBV19 with TRBJ2-7; 11 bases fit TRBD1. V lost 7 bases to trimming and J lost 3 bases; unmatched junction nucleotides: 8. Germline V gene lookup returns CDR1 LNHDA and CDR2 SQIVND (reference sequence). The CDR3 loop spans 15 amino acids. CDR3 amino acids: CASTPGDRGIYEQYF. CDR3 bases: TGTGCCAGTACCCCAGGGGACAGGGGGATCTACGAGCAGTACTTC.

The chain couples TRBV19 to TRBJ2-5; TRBD2 is a possible D gene (5 bases). The germline CDR1 and CDR2 sequences are LNHDA and SQIVND (reference sequence). The ends were cut back, 1 base at V and 4 bases at J, with 13 bases in the middle. The CDR3 totals 15 residues. The CDR3 nucleotides are TGTGCCAGTAGTATAGTCGAGGGATGGGGAGAGACCCAGTACTTC. Translation: CASSIVEGWGETQYF. Variable domain in full (rest from reference TRBV19 and TRBJ2-5): DGGITQSPKYLFRKEGQNVTLSCEQNLNHDAMYWYRQDPGQGLRLIYYSQIVNDFQKGDIAEGYSVSREKKESFPLTVTSAQKNPTAFYLCASSIVEGWGETQYFGPGTRLLVL.

This rearrangement joins TRBV3-1 (or the pseudogene TRBV3-2) to TRBJ2-7, with D possibly TRBD1 on 5 matching bases. The germline CDR1 and CDR2 sequences are LGHDT and YNNKEL (reference sequence). Deletions cut 4 bases from V and 5 bases from J, with 15 bases between. The CDR3 runs to 14 residues. CDR3 sequence: CASSRSFRENEQYF. In DNA form, the CDR3 reads TGTGCCAGCAGCCGTTCTTTCAGGGAAAACGAGCAGTACTTC.

As for this clone: A read error may produce the germline difference seen at one junction end. The chain combines TRBV7-7 with TRBJ2-5; perhaps TRBD1 as D (5 bases). Germline-derived CDR1 and CDR2 are SSHAT and FNYEAQ (reference sequence). The CDR3 totals 14 residues. The CDR3 DNA is TGTGCTAGCAGCTTCGCGGACACCCAAGAGACCCAGTACTTC. It codes for CASSFADTQETQYF.

The V call is TRBV6-5, the J call TRBJ1-5, with TRBD1 as a possible D gene (5 bases). The germline V and J ends were trimmed by 7 bases and 7 bases, with 17 bases remaining between them. Germline V gene sequence: CDR1 MNHEY, CDR2 SVGAGI. CDR3 size: 14 residues. The CDR3, as DNA: TGTGCCAGCACCTTTAGACAGATAGGGCAGCCCCAGCATTTT. This translates into CASTFRQIGQPQHF.

V gene TRBV9 combines with J gene TRBJ2-2; D is unclear. V gave up 1 base and J gave up 6 bases, with 22 bases separating them. Germline lookup yields CDR1 SGDLS and CDR2 YYNGEE. This CDR3 spans 18 amino acids. For the CDR3, the DNA is TGTGCCAGCAGCGTATCCCCAGAGACTTCGAGGAAGGCCGGGGAGCTGTTTTTT. This sequence encodes CASSVSPETSRKAGELFF.

The chain has TRBV27 and TRBJ1-1; 9 nucleotides agree with TRBD1. Per germline, CDR1 MNHEY and CDR2 SMNVEV (reference sequence). The CDR3 sequence is 16 residues long. Trimming removed 8 bases from V and 0 bases from J; junction bases left unmatched: 10. In DNA form, the CDR3 reads TGTGCCAGCGGATTGCTTTGGACAGGGGTGAACACTGAAGCTTTCTTT. It specifies CASGLLWTGVNTEAFF.

V is TRBV27 and J is TRBJ2-1; TRBD2 agrees at 13 bases. The germline V gene encodes CDR1 MNHEY and CDR2 SMNVEV (reference sequence). Unmatched junction bases numbered 9, after V lost 6 bases and J lost 7 bases. The CDR3 contains 16 residues. The chain's CDR3 is CASSRGTSGVGNEQFF. Here the CDR3 DNA reads TGTGCCAGCAGCCGCGGGACTAGCGGGGTAGGGAATGAGCAGTTCTTC.

Points on this clone: Other nucleotide sequences in the sample specify the same CDR3. The chain recombines TRBV28 with TRBJ2-5, with a tentative D call TRBD2 (6 bases). The CDR3 has 12 residues. Trimming removed 6 bases at V and 5 bases at J, with 10 bases between. The germline CDR1 and CDR2 sequences are MDHEN and SYDVKM. CDR3 in amino acids: CASSSGGETQYF. CDR3 DNA: TGTGCCAGCAGCAGTGGAGGGGAGACCCAGTACTTC.

The J gene is TRBJ1-5, the V gene TRBV18, with 7 bases lining up with TRBD1. CDR1 is KGHSH and CDR2 is LQKENI in the germline V gene. The length of the CDR3 is 16 residues. Trimming removed 2 bases from V and 7 bases from J; junction bases left unmatched: 11. The CDR3 here is CASSPWGTVDKQPQHF. As DNA, the CDR3 is TGTGCCAGCTCACCATGGGGGACAGTTGATAAGCAGCCCCAGCATTTT.

The chain recombines TRBV14 with TRBJ1-3; TRBD1 matches 9 bases. The junction had 9 bases not matched to a gene; V was cut back by 5 bases and J by 4 bases. Germline assignment: CDR1 SGHDN and CDR2 FVKESK. This CDR3 region has 16 residues. The CDR3 DNA sequence: TGTGCCAGCAGCGCCGGACAGGGGTGGAAGGGAAACACCATATATTTT. It is translated as CASSAGQGWKGNTIYF.

This clone was counted a few times. The chain combines TRBV4-3 with TRBJ2-7; D may be TRBD1 (6 bases). This CDR3 is 17 amino acids long. With 0 bases removed from V and 4 bases from J, the gap between germline ends came to 19 bases. The germline V gene has CDR1 LGHNA and CDR2 YSLEER. The CDR3 region is CASSQEPYKTRGYEQYF. In DNA form, the CDR3 reads TGCGCCAGCAGCCAAGAGCCCTATAAGACGAGGGGGTACGAGCAGTACTTC.

V and J are TRBV12-3 or TRBV12-4 and TRBJ1-4, with 7 bases fitting TRBD1. Germline trimming cut 10 bases from V and 8 bases from J; bases unmatched to any gene: 7. The CDR3 covers 12 residues. The chain's CDR3 is CATGTVGEKLFF. The DNA for the CDR3 is TGTGCCACCGGGACAGTGGGGGAAAAACTGTTTTTT.

The chain is built from TRBV4-1 and TRBJ1-4, with D tentatively TRBD1 (5 bases). The CDR3 consists of 15 residues. CDR1 and CDR2 from the germline V gene are MGHRA and YSYEKL. V was pared by 4 bases and J by 8 bases, with 17 bases between. The CDR3 DNA reads TGCGCCAGCAGCCCCGAGCAGGGTGTTCGAGAAAAACTGTTTTTT. Amino acid sequence: CASSPEQGVREKLFF.

On this clone itself: At the DNA level, this CDR3 is encoded by other sequences in the same sample as well. V usage is TRBV10-1 and J usage is TRBJ1-2; tentatively, D is TRBD1 (5 bases). The V and J ends lost 6 bases and 2 bases respectively, with 10 bases between them. Germline-derived CDR1 and CDR2 are WNHNN and SYGVQD (reference sequence). The CDR3 runs to 13 residues. The CDR3 nucleotides read TGCGCCAGCAGCCCCGACAGAAACTATGGCTACACCTTC. Its translation: CASSPDRNYGYTF.

The chain is built from TRBV6-2 or TRBV6-3 and TRBJ2-3, with unresolved D. Germline V CDR1 and CDR2: MNHEY, SVGEGT. V was clipped by 4 bases and J by 4 bases, with 6 bases between them. This CDR3 contains 12 residues. The CDR3 bases are TGTGCCAGCAGTTCCGGGTCAGATACGCAGTATTTT. It yields the protein CASSSGSDTQYF.

The chain combines TRBV18 with TRBJ2-7, with 9 bases fitting TRBD1. The CDR3 loop spans 14 amino acids. Germline V gene lookup returns CDR1 KGHSH and CDR2 LQKENI. J was trimmed by 4 bases and V by 3 bases; bases with no gene match: 4. Here the CDR3 reads CASSPGTGNYEQYF. DNA of the CDR3: TGTGCCAGCTCACCGGGGACAGGGAATTACGAGCAGTACTTC.